This paragraph covers one TCR beta chain sequence. This record belongs to a study of CD8 T cells in Susac syndrome. A quantity of about 0.45 to 1 ug RNA underwent reverse transcription using random hexamers. TCRdb fed the immunoSEQ multiplex PCR reads into MiXCR, producing one record per CDR3 protein. The repertoire consists of a few hundred thousand distinct CDR3 sequences, with more than 75% occurring once and the leading ten covering over 0.1%. The CDR3 has 12 residues. Germline V gene data show CDR1 as SEHNR and CDR2 as FQNEAQ (reference sequence). V was shortened by 1 base and J by 10 bases, with 10 bases between the two germline ends.

This TCR came from a human donor with multiple sclerosis. The sequencing input was CD8+ T cells from PBMCs. V usage is TRBV7-9 and J usage is TRBJ1-1, with a tentative D call TRBD1 (6 bases). CDR3 sequence: CASSLEGGAAFF. In DNA form, the CDR3 reads TGTGCCAGCAGCTTAGAGGGGGGTGCAGCTTTCTTT.